This TCR beta chain was sequenced in a study of vaccination effects on CD4 cells after COVID-19. Study as a whole: Each participant was given two doses of one vaccine (BNT162b2 or mRNA-1273). Every well got 1.5 million to 2.5 million PBMC, which were grown with about 10 IU/ml IL-2 and about 9.2 ug/ml peptides. Findings and limits, study-wide: Convalescent patients in the study were few, and early post-infection timepoints were absent.

A note on this clone: Its antigen is still unknown.

Here immunoSEQ multiplex PCR was the method, and the copy in TCRdb shows in-frame clones only, minus some. Of over 65,000 clones in the sample, 70% to 80% were seen once. Germline lookup yields CDR1 KGHSH and CDR2 LQKENI. J was trimmed by 4 bases and V by 6 bases; bases with no gene match: 13. The CDR3 sequence is 16 residues long. Investigators separated out CD4+ T cells once around 9 days of culture had passed. Half-medium replacement with IL-2 medium occurred on days 3 and 7. This chain links TRBV18 with TRBJ1-1; 8 bases are shared with TRBD1. Here the sequenced sample was CD4+ T cells from PBMCs cultured without peptide, taken before COVID-19 vaccination. This sequence originates from a human donor who received a COVID-19 vaccine. Here the CDR3 DNA reads TGTGCCAGCTCCCCAAACCGACGGACAGGGACCACTGAAGCTTTCTTT. Protein sequence: CASSPNRRTGTTEAFF.